The following is a TCR beta chain sequence with its context. Clones were sequenced by immunoSEQ multiplex PCR, and TCRdb holds only the in-frame ones, with some missing. In the table there are roughly 250,000 clones, roughly 85% of which are singletons. This sample stems from a study of blood T cell repertoires in COVID-19. This clonotype was obtained from a man aged 35 to 55 with acute or convalescent COVID-19. Sequenced input: peripheral blood.

The CDR3 is CASSVDRQGERGYTF. CDR3 DNA: TGTGCCAGCAGCGTAGACCGACAGGGGGAGCGTGGCTACACCTTC. The chain recombines TRBV9 with TRBJ1-2; 9 nucleotides line up with TRBD1. V shed 0 bases, J shed 7 bases, and the junction held 7 bases outside the gene matches. The CDR3 loop spans 15 amino acids. The V gene's germline CDR1 is SGDLS and CDR2 YYNGEE. Complete variable domain (other parts from reference TRBV9 and TRBJ1-2): DSGVTQTPKHLITATGQRVTLRCSPRSGDLSVYWYQQSLDQGLQFLIQYYNGEERAKGNILERFSAQQFPDLHSELNLSSLELGDSALYFCASSVDRQGERGYTFGSGTRLTVV.